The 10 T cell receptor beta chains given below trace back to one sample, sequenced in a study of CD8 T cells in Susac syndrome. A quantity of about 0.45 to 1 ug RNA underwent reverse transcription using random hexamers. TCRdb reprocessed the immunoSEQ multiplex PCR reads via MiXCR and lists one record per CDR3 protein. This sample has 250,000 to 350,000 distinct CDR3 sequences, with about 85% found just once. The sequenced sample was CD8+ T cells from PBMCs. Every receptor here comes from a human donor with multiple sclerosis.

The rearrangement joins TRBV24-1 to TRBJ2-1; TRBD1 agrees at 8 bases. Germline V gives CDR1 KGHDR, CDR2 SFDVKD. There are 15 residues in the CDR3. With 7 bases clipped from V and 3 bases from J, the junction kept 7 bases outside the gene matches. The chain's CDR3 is CATSAPGGNYNEQFF. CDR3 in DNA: TGTGCCACCAGCGCCCCAGGGGGCAACTACAATGAGCAGTTCTTC.

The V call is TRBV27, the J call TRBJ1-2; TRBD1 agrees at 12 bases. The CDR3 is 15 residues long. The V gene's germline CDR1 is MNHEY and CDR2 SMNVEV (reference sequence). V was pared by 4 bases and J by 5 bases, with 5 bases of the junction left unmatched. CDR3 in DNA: TGTGCCAGCAGTTCGGTGGGACAGGGGGCGTATGGCTACACCTTC. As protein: CASSSVGQGAYGYTF.

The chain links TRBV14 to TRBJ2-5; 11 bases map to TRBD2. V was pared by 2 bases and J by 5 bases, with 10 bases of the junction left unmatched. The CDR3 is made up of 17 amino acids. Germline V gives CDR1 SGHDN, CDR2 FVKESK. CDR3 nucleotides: TGTGCCAGCAGCCAACTGAGCCTAGCGGGAGGATGGGAGACCCAGTACTTC. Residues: CASSQLSLAGGWETQYF.

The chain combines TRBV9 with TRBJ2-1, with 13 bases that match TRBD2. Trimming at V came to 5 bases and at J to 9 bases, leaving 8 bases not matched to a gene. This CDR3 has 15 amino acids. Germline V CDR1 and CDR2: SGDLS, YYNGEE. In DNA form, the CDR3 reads TGTGCCAGCAGTTACGGACTAGCGGGAGTGGTTGAGCAGTTCTTC. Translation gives CASSYGLAGVVEQFF.

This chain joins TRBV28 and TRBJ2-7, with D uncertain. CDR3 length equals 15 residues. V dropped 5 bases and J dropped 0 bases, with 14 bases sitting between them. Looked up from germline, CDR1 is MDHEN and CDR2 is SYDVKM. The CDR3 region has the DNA TGTGCCAGCAGTCCAACGGCCACCCGCTCCTACGAGCAGTACTTC. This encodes CASSPTATRSYEQYF. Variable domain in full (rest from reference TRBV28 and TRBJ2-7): DVKVTQSSRYLVKRTGEKVFLECVQDMDHENMFWYRQDPGLGLRLIYFSYDVKMKEKGDIPEGYSVSREKKERFSLILESASTNQTSMYLCASSPTATRSYEQYFGPGTRLTVT.

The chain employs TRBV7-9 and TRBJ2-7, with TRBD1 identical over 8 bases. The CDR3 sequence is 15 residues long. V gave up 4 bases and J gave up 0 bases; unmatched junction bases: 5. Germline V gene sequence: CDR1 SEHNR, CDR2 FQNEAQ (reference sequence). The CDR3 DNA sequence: TGTGCCAGCAGCTCCACCGGGACAGGCTCCTACGAGCAGTACTTC. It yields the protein CASSSTGTGSYEQYF.

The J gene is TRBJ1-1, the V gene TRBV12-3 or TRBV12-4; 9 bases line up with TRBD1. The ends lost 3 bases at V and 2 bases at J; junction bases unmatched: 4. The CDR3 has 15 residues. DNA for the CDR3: TGTGCCAGCAGTTTCGGGACAGGGTTAAACACTGAAGCTTTCTTT. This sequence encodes CASSFGTGLNTEAFF.

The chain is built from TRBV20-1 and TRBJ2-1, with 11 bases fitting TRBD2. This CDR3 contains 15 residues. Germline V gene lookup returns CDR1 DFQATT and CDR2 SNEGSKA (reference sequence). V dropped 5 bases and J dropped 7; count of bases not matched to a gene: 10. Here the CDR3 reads CSAGSLAGEKNEQFF. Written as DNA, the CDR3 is TGCAGTGCTGGATCACTAGCGGGAGAGAAAAATGAGCAGTTCTTC.

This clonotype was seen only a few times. The CDR3 DNA follows: TGTGCCAGCAGTGAAGCCGGGGGGCCCACTGAAGCTTTCTTT. As protein: CASSEAGGPTEAFF. This chain connects TRBV6-1 to TRBJ1-1; possibly TRBD1 for D (6 bases). The germline V gene has CDR1 MNHNS and CDR2 SASEGT. Trimming pared 0 bases from V and 4 bases from J, leaving 9 bases between. The CDR3 sequence is 14 residues long.

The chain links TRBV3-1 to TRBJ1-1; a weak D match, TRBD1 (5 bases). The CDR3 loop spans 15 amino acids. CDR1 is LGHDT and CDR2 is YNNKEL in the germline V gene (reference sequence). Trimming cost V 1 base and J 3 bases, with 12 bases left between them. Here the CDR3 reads CASSQALGRDTEAFF. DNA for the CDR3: TGTGCCAGCAGCCAAGCGCTGGGGCGGGACACTGAAGCTTTCTTT.